The clone carrying this TCR beta chain was counted at least ten times. This entry belongs to a study of naive and memory T cell subsets. V was trimmed by 4 bases and J by 3 bases, leaving 10 bases between them. The germline V gene has CDR1 SGHRS and CDR2 YFSETQ. This CDR3 comprises 13 residues. Two oligonucleotides, mixed equimolar, formed the beta constant-region primer covering TRBC1 and TRBC2. TCRdb passed the UMI-ligation and nested PCR reads through MiXCR, listing each CDR3 protein once. The sample shows some 85,000 distinct CDR3 sequences, around 12% of them seen only once. The origin of this receptor is a human donor in good health. The sample consisted of central memory CD4+ T cells from blood. The chain couples TRBV5-1 to TRBJ2-5, with no clear D. CDR3: CASSVDAKETQYF. The CDR3 DNA is TGCGCCAGCAGCGTTGATGCGAAAGAGACCCAGTACTTC.